These 6 T cell receptor beta chains were all obtained from the same sample, sequenced in a study of blood T cell repertoires in COVID-19. Assay used: immunoSEQ multiplex PCR; TCRdb lists only in-frame clones, some missing. The table has around 94,000 clones, 70% to 85% seen once. Sample: peripheral blood. The source is a man in his 60s with active or convalescent COVID-19.

CDR3 region: CASSLAGTGASDTEAFF. CDR3 coding DNA: TGTGCCAGCTCCCTCGCCGGGACAGGGGCTTCGGACACTGAAGCTTTCTTT. The chain uses TRBV18 and TRBJ1-1, with TRBD1 matching 10 bases. This CDR3 contains 17 residues. V was pared by 6 bases and J by 3 bases, with 13 bases of the junction left unmatched. Germline CDR1 reads KGHSH; CDR2 reads LQKENI.

The chain has TRBV28 and TRBJ1-2; possibly TRBD1 for D (6 bases). Germline V lookup: CDR1 MDHEN, CDR2 SYDVKM. V lost 2 bases to trimming and J lost 4 bases, with 11 bases between them. CDR3 size: 14 residues. The CDR3 sequence: CASSLNLGGYGYTF. The CDR3 DNA reads TGTGCCAGCAGTTTAAATTTAGGGGGCTATGGCTACACCTTC.

CDR3 residues: CASSSPAEAYNEQFF. The CDR3 DNA sequence: TGTGCCAGCAGTTCCCCTGCGGAAGCCTACAATGAGCAGTTCTTC. The rearrangement uses TRBV6-5 and TRBJ2-1; no reliable D call. This CDR3 has 15 residues. Between the trimmed V and J ends, which lost 4 bases and 2 bases, there was a span of 12 bases. Germline values: CDR1 MNHEY, CDR2 SVGAGI.

The V gene is TRBV19, the J gene TRBJ1-2; no definite D call. Trimming stripped 7 bases from V and 4 bases from J, with 10 bases between. CDR3 size: 12 residues. CDR1 is LNHDA and CDR2 is SQIVND in the germline V gene (reference sequence). CDR3 sequence reads: CASIGLGYGYTF. In DNA form, the CDR3 reads TGTGCCAGTATTGGGCTGGGCTATGGCTACACCTTC. Full variable domain (missing parts from reference TRBV19 and TRBJ1-2): DGGITQSPKYLFRKEGQNVTLSCEQNLNHDAMYWYRQDPGQGLRLIYYSQIVNDFQKGDIAEGYSVSREKKESFPLTVTSAQKNPTAFYLCASIGLGYGYTFGSGTRLTVV.

This clone was seen just once. The chain uses TRBV28 and TRBJ2-1, with a tentative D call TRBD1 (5 bases). There are 13 residues in the CDR3. The germline V gene encodes CDR1 MDHEN and CDR2 SYDVKM. Trimming removed 3 bases from V and 7 bases from J, with 10 bases in between. CDR3 bases: TGTGCCAGCAGTTTGGGGCCCAGAAATGAGCAGTTCTTC. Protein sequence: CASSLGPRNEQFF.

The V call is TRBV6-4, the J call TRBJ2-7, with D hard to call. The germline V and J ends were trimmed by 6 bases and 10 bases, with 10 bases remaining between them. The CDR3 is 10 amino acids. Germline CDR1 and CDR2: MRHNA and SNTAGT. For the CDR3, the DNA is TGTGCCAGCAGCAAATCAGGTCAGTACTTC. Its translation is CASSKSGQYF.